What follows are 10 T cell receptor beta chains derived from one specimen sequenced in a study of tumor-infiltrating lymphocytes in primary liver carcinoma. cDNA specific to TCR beta was made from around 450 ng of total RNA, with a constant-region primer employed for priming. Three-round nested multiplex PCR performed with slightly modified ARM-PCR produced the TCR beta libraries. A C-beta reverse primer was combined with TRBV1-TRBV30 forward primers in the first two PCR rounds, and each round had around 10 cycles. TCRdb reprocessed the multiplex PCR reads via MiXCR and lists one record per CDR3 protein. The data contain 37,000 or so distinct CDR3 sequences, roughly 73% of them singletons. Unsorted bulk tissue of roughly 17-33 mg yielded co-extracted RNA and DNA. Material: tumor-adjacent normal liver tissue. These receptors originate from a man aged 40-50 years with primary liver carcinoma and hepatitis B virus infection.

In the case of this clonotype: Without the conserved terminal phenylalanine or tryptophan, this CDR3 likely stems from a read error. The chain is built from TRBV7-9 and TRBJ2-1, with a possible D match to TRBD1 (5 bases). This CDR3 contains 15 residues. Trimming removed 10 bases from V and 5 bases from J, with 21 bases in between. From germline, CDR1 is SEHNR and CDR2 FQNEAQ (reference sequence). DNA for the CDR3: TGTGCCAACAGTGACAGATTATCCGAAAACAATGAGCAGTTCATC. Translated, it gives CANSDRLSENNEQFI.

This clonotype was detected ten times or more. The rearrangement joins TRBV14 to TRBJ2-2; D call uncertain. The germline V gene encodes CDR1 SGHDN and CDR2 FVKESK. V lost 0 bases to trimming and J lost 6 bases, with 5 bases between them. The CDR3 has 13 residues. In DNA, the CDR3 is TGTGCCAGCAGCCAAGATAACTCCGGGGAGCTGTTTTTT. This sequence encodes CASSQDNSGELFF.

This clonotype was recorded a few times. The chain has TRBV11-2 and TRBJ1-6; D is possibly TRBD1 (5 bases). The CDR3 loop spans 16 amino acids. Germline values: CDR1 SGHAT, CDR2 FQNNGV. CDR3 in DNA: TGTGCAAGCGGCTTAGGGGACGGCGGCTATAATTCACCCCTCCACTTT. Protein sequence: CASGLGDGGYNSPLHF.

To note about this clonotype: A much more abundant neighbour one base away suggests this may be a read error. The chain joins TRBV29-1 to TRBJ2-3, with D unclear. Trimming took 6 bases from V and 2 from J, leaving 15 bases between them. This CDR3 comprises 14 residues. CDR1 SQVTM and CDR2 ANQGSEA come from the germline V gene. The CDR3 reads CSVDPTNNTDTQYF. For the CDR3, the DNA is TGCAGCGTCGACCCAACTAATAACACAGATACGCAGTATTTT.

About this clonotype: A single base separates this from a much larger clone, so it may be a read error. A read error is likely, as this CDR3 ends without the conserved phenylalanine or tryptophan. The chain uses TRBV4-1 and TRBJ1-1; D perhaps matches TRBD1 (5 bases). This CDR3 has 12 residues. CDR1 is MGHRA and CDR2 is YSYEKL in the germline V gene. V lost 8 bases to trimming and J lost 5 bases, with 12 bases between them. CDR3 nucleotides: TGCGCCAGCGGGGCGCGCGGGACTGAAGCTTTCTTA. Translating gives CASGARGTEAFL.

The CDR3 is CASNARLAGTYTQYF. The CDR3 DNA sequence: TGTGCCAGCAACGCACGACTAGCAGGAACATATACGCAGTATTTT. The chain employs TRBV6-5 and TRBJ2-3; TRBD2 aligns across 7 bases. The CDR3 is 15 amino acids. Germline CDR1 is MNHEY and CDR2 is SVGAGI. V lost 7 bases, J lost 7 bases, and 14 bases stayed unmatched.

V gene TRBV14 combines with J gene TRBJ2-1; tentative D call: TRBD2 (6 bases). Trimming left V 4 bases short and J 14 bases short, with 18 bases between. CDR1 and CDR2 from the germline V gene are SGHDN and FVKESK. The CDR3 length is 13 residues. The CDR3 here is CASSPGGGTGKFF. In DNA form, the CDR3 reads TGTGCCAGCAGCCCCGGGGGAGGAACAGGCAAGTTCTTC.

With regard to this clonotype: The junction shows a germline mismatch at one end, possibly a read error. The chain carries TRBV12-3 or TRBV12-4 and TRBJ2-7; 10 nucleotides align to TRBD2. CDR3 length: 14 residues. The CDR3 protein is CTSSLAGVRNEQYF. DNA of the CDR3: TGTACCAGCAGTCTAGCGGGAGTAAGGAACGAGCAGTACTTC.

With respect to this clonotype: Its ends do not fully match the called genes, so a read error is possible. This chain uses TRBV12-3 or TRBV12-4 with TRBJ1-6; the D gene is possibly TRBD1 (5 bases). CDR3 length equals 16 residues. CDR3 region: CASSGSSGISDSPPHF. Here the CDR3 DNA reads TGTGCCAGCAGCGGCTCCTCAGGGATATCAGATTCACCCCCCCACTTT.

V gene TRBV12-3 or TRBV12-4 combines with J gene TRBJ2-3; maybe TRBD2 (6 bases). The CDR3 contains 15 residues. The V gene lost 1 base and the J gene lost 10 bases, with 18 bases spanning the gap. DNA for the CDR3: TGTGCCAGCAGTTTAGATTCCTGCAGCGGGCGCTCGCAGTATTTT. Its protein is CASSLDSCSGRSQYF.